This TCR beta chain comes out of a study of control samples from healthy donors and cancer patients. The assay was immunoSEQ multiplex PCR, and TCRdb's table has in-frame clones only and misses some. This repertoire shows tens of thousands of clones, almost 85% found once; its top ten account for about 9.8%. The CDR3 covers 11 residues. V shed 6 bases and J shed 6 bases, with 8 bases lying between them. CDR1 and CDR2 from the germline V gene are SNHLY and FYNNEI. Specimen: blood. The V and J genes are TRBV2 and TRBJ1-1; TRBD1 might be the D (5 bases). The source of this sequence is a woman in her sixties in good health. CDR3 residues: CASRGPAEAFF. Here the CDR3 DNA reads TGTGCCAGCAGGGGGCCCGCTGAAGCTTTCTTT.